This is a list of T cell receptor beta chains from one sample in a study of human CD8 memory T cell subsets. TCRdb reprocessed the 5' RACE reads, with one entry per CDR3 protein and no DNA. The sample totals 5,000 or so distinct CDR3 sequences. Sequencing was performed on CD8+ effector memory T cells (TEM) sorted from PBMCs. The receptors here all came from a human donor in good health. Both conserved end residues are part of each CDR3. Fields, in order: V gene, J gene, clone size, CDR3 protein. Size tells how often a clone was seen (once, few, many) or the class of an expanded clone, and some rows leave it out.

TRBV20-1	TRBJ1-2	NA	CSASQPNYGYTF
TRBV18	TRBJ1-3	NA	CASSPSRESSGNTIYF
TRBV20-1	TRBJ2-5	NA	CSAREGRGVETQYF
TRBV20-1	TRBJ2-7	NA	CSARDLSGGPYEQYF
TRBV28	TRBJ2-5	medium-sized	CASRPTGEVWETQYF
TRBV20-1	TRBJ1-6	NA	CSARDGGLNSPLHF
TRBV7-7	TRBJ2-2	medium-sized	CASSLGRTGELFF
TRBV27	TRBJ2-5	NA	CASSSLGGQSYQETQYF
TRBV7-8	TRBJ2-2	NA	CASSQREGTANTGELFF
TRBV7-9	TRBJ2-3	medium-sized	CASSLVGTSTDTQYF